A single T cell receptor (beta chain) is shown here with its context. It lacks a known antigen. Qualities for individual bases were not recorded, and no much larger clone is one base off. These data are taken from a study of cytomegalovirus exposure and HLA in healthy donors (dated by TCRdb to about 2017). For the study in its entirety: An earlier analysis of 587 of the donors reported 276 Gb of sequence data and 95 million to 120 million unique TCR beta sequences obtained from approximately 180 million T cells. Across about 380 genotyped donors of the cohort, an average of 235,054 unique TCR beta nucleotide sequences per donor were sequenced, and roughly 17% of those sequences were non-productive. Donor age, sex, ethnicity and CMV serostatus were compiled alongside the repertoire data. Four or five DR-DQ haplotypes were treated as single units for association and clustering because of strong linkage in the cohort. All discovery cohort repertoires had been generated using a single sequencing platform. The study profiled the T cell repertoires of 666 subjects by immunosequencing and related them to cytomegalovirus serostatus. To study patterns of TCR occurrence, a later analysis re-analyzed previously published TCR beta repertoires from 550 to 800 donors and added high-resolution HLA genotyping. In addition to the first cohort of roughly 700 subjects, a separate validation cohort of around 110 different subjects was used. The number of typed donors differed by locus: about 620-640 for A, B, C, DRB1 and DQB1; some 540 for DQA1; around 580 for DPA1; and around 450 for DPB1. To predict cytomegalovirus infection status, the study combined high-throughput TCR immunosequencing, statistical association of individual TCRs with disease status, and machine learning. The study aimed to test whether signatures of past pathogen exposure could be identified by cataloging public T cell receptors. HLA typing included class I and class II loci at four-digit resolution. Approximately 330 gigabases of sequencing data and around 80 million unique TCR sequences made up an early release that covered approximately 650 HLA-typed donors. An earlier analysis of 587 of the donors used high-throughput TCR beta sequencing to judge whether each TCR beta V gene segment behaved as functional or pseudogenic. The later analysis used no new phenotypic data to find candidate immune exposures, relying instead on TCR beta sequences and their occurrence across donors. In a later genetic analysis, genome-wide SNP genotypes for about 65% of the roughly 700 donors were used, and that subset was treated as a discovery cohort. The genetic ancestry cluster associated with self-reported Caucasian donors included over 80% of the roughly 390 genotyped donors.

Library creation used the immunoSEQ multiplex PCR assay. A mixture of 60 forward primers for TCR Vbeta segments and 13 reverse primers for TCR Jbeta segments was used in the multiplex PCR. The CDR3 region of rearranged TCR beta genes was amplified from genomic DNA by a multiplex PCR assay. The Illumina HiSeq System was used to sequence the amplified TCR beta libraries as 87-base-pair reads. The authors' pipeline ran thus. A later analysis counted 65 million to 90 million unique TCR beta chains across the 640 or so repertoires, and some 11 million of these chains were shared by at least two donors. Raw reads were error-corrected and collapsed into unique sequences by a nearest-neighbor algorithm in which closely related sequences were merged to remove PCR and sequencing errors. Alignment of CDR3 sequences to IMGT reference sequences was used to assign V, D and J gene segments. For a sequence to be retained, a match of at least six nucleotides to both a V gene segment and a J gene segment was required. A rearrangement counted as productive if the CDR3 had no stop codons and remained in frame with V and J, and every other rearrangement counted as non-productive. CDR3 was defined by IMGT convention, running from the second conserved V-encoded cysteine to the conserved J-encoded phenylalanine. The earlier analysis of about 560 of the donors excluded any sequence lacking an unambiguous match to a single V gene segment. An earlier analysis of a few hundred of the donors classified V segments as functional when productive rearrangements were above 56.7% and as segregating when the standard deviation between donors was above 5%. To diagnose cytomegalovirus status from the catalog of TCR beta chain sequences, a statistical classification framework was built. V and J gene assignment, in a later analysis, came from comparing TCR nucleotide sequences with IMGT/GENE-DB human TR gene sequences. A later analysis assigned CDR3 sequences and most-parsimonious VDJ recombination scenarios with the TCRdist pipeline. In a later analysis, each TCR beta chain was defined by its CDR3 amino acid sequence together with its V-gene family, and reads lacking a unique V-gene family were excluded. A later analysis removed 600 or so highly shared, low-generation-probability nucleotide sequences to deal with suspected cross-contamination and a sequencing artifact. A later analysis calculated a clonal expansion index for each public chain from normalized within-repertoire ranks of inferred template counts. In a later analysis, generation probabilities were computed using a VDJ recombination model fitted to out-of-frame rearrangements, and the results were checked against IGoR. Hypergeometric tests were used in a later analysis to score TCR-TCR, TCR-HLA and TCR-CMV co-occurrence, with a repertoire-size bias correction applied to the TCR pairs. In a later analysis, false discovery rates were estimated by permuting HLA or CMV assignments 20 times. A later analysis grouped co-occurring TCRs with DBSCAN, adding TCRdist sequence similarity when clustering within HLA-allele-positive subsets. Co-occurrence clustering excluded repertoires with fewer than 30,000 or more than 120,000 public chains, plus five with anomalous nucleotide sharing. Held by TCRdb, this immuneACCESS table contains in-frame sequences only and omits some clones. Under half of the omission traces to an unresolved V gene where checked; the cause of the rest is unknown. From that table come the V and J calls and clone size; the DNA was used to work out D and trimming. This sample comprises more than 110,000 clones, just under 80% of them detected only once. The ten largest clones capture roughly 2% of the sample.

The CDR3 sequence holds 14 residues, the cysteine and phenylalanine included. Of all the DNA, just the CDR3 is kept, 42 bases in frame from base 1. Relative to germline, V is 8 bases shorter and J is 5 bases shorter, with 18 bases between their ends. Per the germline V gene, MNHNS is the CDR1 and SASEGT is the CDR2. General findings and caveats noted by the study authors: According to a later analysis, TCR association rates differed among HLA loci, with DRB1 alleles showing the most associated TCRs and HLA-C alleles showing the fewest. A few of the identified cytomegalovirus-associated TCR beta chains were confirmed in vitro to be specific for cytomegalovirus antigens. Correlated functional status among segregating V segments might be attributable to linkage disequilibrium, but an unknown experimental factor could not be ruled out. A later analysis associated 15,000 or so TCR beta sequences with specific HLA alleles at a false discovery rate of 0.05. In a later analysis, most CMV-associated TCR beta chains were found to appear HLA-restricted, with HLA associations seemingly driven largely by CMV exposure. Most TCR sequences were observed very rarely across donors, whereas some public TCRs were present in many individuals. According to a later analysis, parvovirus B19, influenza, CMV and Epstein-Barr virus appeared linked to several top co-occurrence clusters. The authors suggested that the approach could potentially be extended to other disease states and immunological phenotypes. An association between a missense DCLRE1C variant and V-gene and J-gene trimming of TCR beta chains was found in a later genetic analysis and replicated in an independent cohort. Roughly uniform sequencing depth across donors was assumed in presence/absence analyses, although this assumption may not hold. Broadly in line with IMGT annotations, most TCR beta V segments showed up in productive rearrangements about 87% or about 30% of the time in an earlier analysis of 587 of the donors. The sequencing pipeline was judged likely to have produced a cluster of highly shared sequence variants as a technical artifact. When HLA alleles, especially DR and DQ, strongly co-occurred, attributing TCR associations to individual alleles was difficult. A later analysis found that HLA-associated TCR beta chains were more clonally expanded and had lower generation probabilities than equally common non-associated chains. In this cohort, only TCR beta chains were sequenced, and detectable features were limited by the absence of alpha or paired-chain data. Because HLA typing was missing for some donors at each locus, association tests included only the typed subset. A later genetic analysis reported fewer N-insertions in productive TCRs among donors in an Asian-associated ancestry cluster than the 666-donor mean. Immune exposure information for the cohort was limited to CMV serostatus. A further reported finding was that TCR beta sequences accurately predicted the HLA-A and HLA-B alleles for most subjects in the first cohort. In both the original and validation cohorts, the classifier was reported to diagnose cytomegalovirus status with high specificity and sensitivity. The earlier analysis of some 560 of the donors excluded 15 to 20 rarely observed V segments, including chromosome 9 orphons, because counts were too low. The 87-base-pair reads could not distinguish some IMGT-functional V segments, including TRBV6-2 and TRBV6-3, so those segments were excluded. A total of fewer than 200 TCR beta chains were listed by the study as associated with cytomegalovirus.

The cohort comprised around 690 healthy bone marrow donors. At the time of sampling, every cohort member was nominally healthy, though immune exposures that went unrecorded were likely present. The donor tested CMV seronegative, placing the donor among the roughly 340 seronegative members of the cohort. Each donor provided a peripheral blood sample, and peripheral blood mononuclear cells were used for TCR beta sequencing. Genomic DNA extraction from the blood cell samples was performed with the Qiagen DNeasy Blood Extraction Kit. This receptor was obtained from a young man in good health and CMV-seronegative. The sequenced material came from PBMCs. The chain was built from TRBV6-1 and TRBJ2-5; possibly the D gene is TRBD1, per 6 matching bases. The CDR3 region: CASELTRRGETQYF. The bases read TGTGCCAGCGAGCTGACTCGAAGGGGGGAGACCCAGTACTTC.